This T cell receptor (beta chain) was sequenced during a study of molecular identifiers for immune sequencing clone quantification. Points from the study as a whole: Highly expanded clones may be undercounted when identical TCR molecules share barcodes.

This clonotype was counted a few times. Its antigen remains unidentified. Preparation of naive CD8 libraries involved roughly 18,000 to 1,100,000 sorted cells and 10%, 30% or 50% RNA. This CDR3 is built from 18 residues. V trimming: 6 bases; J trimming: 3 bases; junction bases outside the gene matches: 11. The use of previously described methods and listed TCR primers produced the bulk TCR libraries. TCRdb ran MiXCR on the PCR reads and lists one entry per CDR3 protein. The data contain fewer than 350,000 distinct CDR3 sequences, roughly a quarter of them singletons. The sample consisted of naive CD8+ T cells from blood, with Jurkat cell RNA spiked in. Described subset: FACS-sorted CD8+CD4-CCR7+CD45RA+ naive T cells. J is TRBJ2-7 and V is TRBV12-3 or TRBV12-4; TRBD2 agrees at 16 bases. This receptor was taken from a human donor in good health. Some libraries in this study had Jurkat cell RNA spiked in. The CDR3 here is CASSFGTSGRARFYEQYF. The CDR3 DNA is TGTGCCAGCAGCTTCGGGACTAGCGGGAGGGCCCGGTTCTACGAGCAGTACTTC.